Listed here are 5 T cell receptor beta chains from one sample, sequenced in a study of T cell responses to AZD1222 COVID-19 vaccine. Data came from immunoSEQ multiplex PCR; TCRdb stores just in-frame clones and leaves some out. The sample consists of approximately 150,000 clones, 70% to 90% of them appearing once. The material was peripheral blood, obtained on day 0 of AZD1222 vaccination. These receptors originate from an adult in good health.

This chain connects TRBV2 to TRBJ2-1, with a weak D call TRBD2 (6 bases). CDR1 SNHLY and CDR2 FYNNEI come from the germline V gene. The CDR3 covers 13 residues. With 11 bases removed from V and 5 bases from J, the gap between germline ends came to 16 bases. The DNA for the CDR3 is TGTGCCCTGAGGGTAGCGGACCACAATGAGCAGTTCTTC. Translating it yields CALRVADHNEQFF. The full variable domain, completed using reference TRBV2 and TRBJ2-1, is EPEVTQTPSHQVTQMGQEVILRCVPISNHLYFYWYRQILGQKVEFLVSFYNNEISEKSEIFDDQFSVERPDGSNFTLKIRSTKLEDSAMYFCALRVADHNEQFFGPGTRLTVL.

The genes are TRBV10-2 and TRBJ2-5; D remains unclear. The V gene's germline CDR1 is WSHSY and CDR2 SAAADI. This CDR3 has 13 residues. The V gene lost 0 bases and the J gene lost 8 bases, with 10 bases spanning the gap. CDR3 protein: CASSESPGKTQYF. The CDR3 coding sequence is TGCGCCAGCAGTGAGTCCCCCGGAAAAACCCAGTACTTC.

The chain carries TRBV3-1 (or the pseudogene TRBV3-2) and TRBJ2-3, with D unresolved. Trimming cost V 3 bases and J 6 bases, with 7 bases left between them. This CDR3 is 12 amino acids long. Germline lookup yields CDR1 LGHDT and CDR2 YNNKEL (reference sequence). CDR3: CASSQVGDTQYF. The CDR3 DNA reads TGTGCCAGCAGCCAGGTGGGGGATACGCAGTATTTT.

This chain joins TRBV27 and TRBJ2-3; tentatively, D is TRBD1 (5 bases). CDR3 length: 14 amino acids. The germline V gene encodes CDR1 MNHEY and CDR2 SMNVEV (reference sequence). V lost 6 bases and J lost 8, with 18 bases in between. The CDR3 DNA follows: TGTGCCAGCAGGGCAACAGGTATTTGGGGTACGCAGTATTTT. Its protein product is CASRATGIWGTQYF.

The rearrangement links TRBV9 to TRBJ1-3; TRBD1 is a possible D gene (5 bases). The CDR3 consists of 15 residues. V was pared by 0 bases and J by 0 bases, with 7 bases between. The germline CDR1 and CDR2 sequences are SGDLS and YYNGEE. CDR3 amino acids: CASSVDGGSGNTIYF. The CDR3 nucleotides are TGTGCCAGCAGCGTAGATGGGGGCTCTGGAAACACCATATATTTT.